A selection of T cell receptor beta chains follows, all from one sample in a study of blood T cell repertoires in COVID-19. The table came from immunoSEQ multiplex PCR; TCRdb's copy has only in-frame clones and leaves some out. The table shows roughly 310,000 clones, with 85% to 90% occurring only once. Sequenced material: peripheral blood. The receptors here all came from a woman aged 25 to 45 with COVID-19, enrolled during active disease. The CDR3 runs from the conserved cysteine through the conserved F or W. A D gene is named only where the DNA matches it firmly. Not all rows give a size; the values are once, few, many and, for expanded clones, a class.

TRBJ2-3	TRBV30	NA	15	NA	CAWTLGGGVADTQYF	TGTGCCTGGACCCTCGGAGGGGGGGTAGCAGATACGCAGTATTTT
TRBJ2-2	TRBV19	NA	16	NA	CASSLPSGAGTGELFF	TGTGCCAGTAGCTTACCGTCAGGGGCCGGCACCGGGGAGCTGTTTTTT
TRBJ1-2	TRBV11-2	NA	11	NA	CASSHRDKSTF	TGTGCCAGCAGCCACCGGGACAAGTCCACCTTC
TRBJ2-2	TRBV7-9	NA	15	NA	CASSLAAGNHGELFF	TGTGCCAGCAGCTTAGCGGCAGGGAACCACGGGGAGCTGTTTTTT
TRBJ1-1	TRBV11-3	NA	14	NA	CASSLGRGNTEAFF	TGTGCCAGCAGCTTGGGCAGGGGGAACACTGAAGCTTTCTTT
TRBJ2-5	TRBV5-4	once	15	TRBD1	CASSRVGQGAETQYF	TGTGCCAGCAGCCGAGTTGGACAGGGGGCAGAGACCCAGTACTTC
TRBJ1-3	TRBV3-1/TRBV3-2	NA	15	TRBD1	CASSQATGGGNTIYF	TGTGCCAGCAGCCAAGCGACAGGGGGTGGAAACACCATATATTTT
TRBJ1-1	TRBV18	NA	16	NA	CASSPTLQGGRTEAFF	TGTGCCAGCTCACCAACCCTTCAGGGCGGTCGGACTGAAGCTTTCTTT
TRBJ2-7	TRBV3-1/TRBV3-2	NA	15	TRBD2	CASSQVGGAVYEQYF	TGTGCCAGCAGCCAAGTCGGGGGGGCGGTCTACGAGCAGTACTTC
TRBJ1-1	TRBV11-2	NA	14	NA	CASRFSGGNTEAFF	TGTGCCAGCAGATTCTCCGGAGGGAACACTGAAGCTTTCTTT
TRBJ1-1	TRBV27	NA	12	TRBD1	CASSPRTGEAFF	TGTGCCAGCAGTCCCCGAACAGGGGAGGCTTTCTTT
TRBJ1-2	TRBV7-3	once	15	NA	CASSLNPTVYYGYTF	TGTGCCAGCAGCTTAAACCCCACAGTCTACTATGGCTACACCTTC
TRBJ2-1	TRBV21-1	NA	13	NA	CASSLSGGGEQFF	TGTGCCAGCAGCCTTAGCGGGGGAGGTGAGCAGTTCTTC
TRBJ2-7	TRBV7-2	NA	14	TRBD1	CASSSGTGAYEQYF	TGTGCCAGCAGCTCCGGGACAGGGGCCTACGAGCAGTACTTC
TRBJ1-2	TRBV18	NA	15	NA	CASSPPDSLRYGYTF	TGTGCCAGCTCACCCCCGGACAGTTTGCGGTATGGCTACACCTTC
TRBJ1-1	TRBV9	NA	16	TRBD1	CASSDGTGFLDTEAFF	TGTGCCAGCAGCGACGGGACAGGGTTTTTAGACACTGAAGCTTTCTTT
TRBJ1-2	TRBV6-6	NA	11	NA	CASSPGAGYTF	TGTGCCAGCAGCCCAGGGGCAGGCTACACCTTC
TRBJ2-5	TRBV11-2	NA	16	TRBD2	CASSSRLAGSSETQYF	TGTGCCAGCAGCTCTCGACTAGCGGGAAGTTCGGAGACCCAGTACTTC
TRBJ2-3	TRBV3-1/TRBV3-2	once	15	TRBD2	CASSPRTSGTNTQYF	TGTGCCAGCAGCCCCCGGACTAGCGGGACGAATACGCAGTATTTT
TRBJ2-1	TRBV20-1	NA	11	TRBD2	CSAIAGNEQFF	TGCAGTGCTATAGCGGGGAATGAGCAGTTCTTC
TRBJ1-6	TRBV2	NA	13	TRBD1	CASTGQGTSPLHF	TGTGCCAGCACCGGACAGGGGACATCACCCCTCCACTTT
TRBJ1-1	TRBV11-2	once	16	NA	CASSLEWGSPNTEAFF	TGTGCCAGCAGCTTAGAGTGGGGCAGCCCGAACACTGAAGCTTTCTTT
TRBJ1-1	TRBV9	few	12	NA	CASSVVGGMAFF	TGTGCCAGCAGCGTAGTGGGCGGGATGGCTTTCTTT
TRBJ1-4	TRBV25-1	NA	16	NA	CASRTRTAKGNEKLFF	TGTGCCAGCAGAACCAGGACAGCTAAGGGGAATGAAAAACTGTTTTTT
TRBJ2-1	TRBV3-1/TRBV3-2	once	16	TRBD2	CASSQATSGSYNEQFF	TGTGCCAGCAGCCAGGCGACTAGCGGATCCTACAATGAGCAGTTCTTC
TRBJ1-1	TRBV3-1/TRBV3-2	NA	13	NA	CASSQVKGHEAFF	TGTGCCAGCAGCCAAGTTAAGGGACATGAGGCTTTCTTT
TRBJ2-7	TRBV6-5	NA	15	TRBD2	CASRSPGRANSEQYF	TGTGCCAGCAGGTCTCCGGGGAGGGCGAACAGCGAGCAGTACTTC
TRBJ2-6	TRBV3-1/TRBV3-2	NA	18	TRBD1	CASSQVSQGAQGANVLTF	TGTGCCAGCAGCCAAGTTTCCCAGGGGGCGCAAGGGGCCAACGTCCTGACTTTC
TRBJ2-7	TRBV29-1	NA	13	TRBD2	CSVVVAGIYEQYF	TGCAGCGTTGTAGTAGCGGGAATCTACGAGCAGTACTTC
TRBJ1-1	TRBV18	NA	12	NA	CASSPRTELAFF	TGTGCCAGCTCACCTAGGACAGAGTTAGCTTTCTTT
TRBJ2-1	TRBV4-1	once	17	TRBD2	CASSQVLAGSGDNEQFF	TGCGCCAGCAGCCAAGTACTAGCGGGTTCAGGCGACAATGAGCAGTTCTTC
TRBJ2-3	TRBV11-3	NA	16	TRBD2	CASSLEGAGTTDTQYF	TGTGCCAGCAGCTTAGAGGGAGCGGGAACCACAGATACGCAGTATTTT
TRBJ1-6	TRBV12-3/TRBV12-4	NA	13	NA	CASSERGTSPLHF	TGTGCCAGCAGCGAGAGGGGGACCTCGCCCCTCCACTTT